The next 15 T cell receptor beta chains were all read from a single sample in a study of regulatory T cells in long-lasting Graves disease. Time point in this sample: newly diagnosed GD, antithyroid drugs for less than 3 months. Isolated PBMC RNA provided the starting material for the TCR library. Arm-PCR of CDR3 regions with iRepertoire HTBI primers generated TCR beta libraries. TCRdb reanalysed the multiplex PCR reads using MiXCR and keeps one entry per CDR3 protein. Counted here are about 440,000 distinct CDR3 sequences, approximately 16% occurring once; the ten biggest clones make up roughly 23%. These same records also appear under a second study, on T cells in Graves' hyperthyroidism and ophthalmopathy.

Material: peripheral blood mononuclear cells (PBMCs), obtained at new diagnosis, from a patient treated with antithyroid drugs. These TCRs come from a woman younger than 35 with Graves disease.

This clonotype showed up many times. V and J are TRBV3-1 and TRBJ2-1; D perhaps matches TRBD2 (6 bases). There are 16 residues in the CDR3. Germline V CDR1 and CDR2: LGHDT, YNNKEL (reference sequence). V was clipped by 0 bases and J by 3 bases, with 12 bases between them. DNA for the CDR3: TGTGCCAGCAGCCAAGAATGGGGACTCGTCTACAATGAGCAGTTCTTC. Amino acids: CASSQEWGLVYNEQFF.

The V and J genes are TRBV7-2 and TRBJ2-1, with D unclear. The CDR3 has 14 amino acids. Trimming pared 5 bases from V and 1 base from J, leaving 9 bases between. CDR1 is SGHTA, CDR2 FQGNSA, per germline. This CDR3 reads CASSRPLSYNEQFF. CDR3 bases: TGTGCCAGCAGCCGCCCTCTTTCCTACAATGAGCAGTTCTTC.

At least ten counts were recorded for this clonotype. The rearrangement joins TRBV7-9 to TRBJ2-3; D unclear. Germline V lookup: CDR1 SEHNR, CDR2 FQNEAQ (reference sequence). V was clipped by 3 bases and J by 1 base, with 14 bases between them. The CDR3 runs to 16 residues. The CDR3, as DNA: TGTGCCAGCAGCTTTTACTCATTGCCGGGCACAGATACGCAGTATTTT. Amino acids: CASSFYSLPGTDTQYF.

At least ten counts were recorded for this clonotype. In DNA, the CDR3 is TGTGCCAGCGAGACACAGGGACAGTCCTACGAGCAGTACTTC. Translation: CASETQGQSYEQYF. V gene TRBV2 combines with J gene TRBJ2-7; TRBD1 matches at 7 bases. The CDR3 spans 14 residues. V lost 8 bases and J lost 1; bases outside the gene matches: 8. Per the germline V gene, CDR1 is SNHLY and CDR2 is FYNNEI.

This chain joins TRBV6-1 and TRBJ2-1, with D perhaps matching TRBD2 (6 bases). Trimming took off 2 bases at V and 4 bases at J, with 15 bases between the two ends. The CDR3 runs to 16 residues. The germline V gene has CDR1 MNHNS and CDR2 SASEGT. The CDR3 is CASSESGSGGYNEQFF. CDR3 DNA sequence: TGTGCCAGCAGTGAAAGCGGTAGCGGAGGATACAATGAGCAGTTCTTC.

This clonotype was detected only a few times. This chain joins TRBV6-2 or TRBV6-3 and TRBJ1-5; tentatively, D is TRBD1 (6 bases). Germline V lookup: CDR1 MNHEY, CDR2 SVGEGT. Between the trimmed V and J ends, which lost 0 bases and 4 bases, there was a span of 10 bases. CDR3 size: 15 residues. CDR3 sequence: CASSYSDRLNQPQHF. As DNA, the CDR3 is TGTGCCAGCAGTTACTCAGACAGGCTTAATCAGCCCCAGCATTTT.

Here the CDR3 reads CASSQEFVAGVETQYF. The CDR3 DNA follows: TGTGCCAGCAGCCAAGAATTTGTAGCGGGAGTCGAGACCCAGTACTTC. The J gene is TRBJ2-5, the V gene TRBV3-1; TRBD2 agrees at 9 bases. With V trimmed by 0 bases and J by 5 bases, 7 bases remained unmatched. CDR3 size: 16 residues. Germline values: CDR1 LGHDT, CDR2 YNNKEL (reference sequence).

The chain links TRBV27 to TRBJ1-1; 7 nucleotides agree with TRBD1. The CDR3 spans 15 residues. V lost 3 bases to trimming and J lost 1 base; unmatched junction nucleotides: 5. Germline CDR1 and CDR2: MNHEY and SMNVEV (reference sequence). CDR3 region: CASSLEGQRNTEAFF. Here the CDR3 DNA reads TGTGCCAGCAGTTTGGAGGGACAGAGGAACACTGAAGCTTTCTTT.

V gene TRBV5-1 combines with J gene TRBJ1-6; unclear D gene. CDR3 size: 15 residues. V was cut by 2 bases and J by 8 bases, with 14 bases left in between. CDR1 and CDR2 from the germline V gene are SGHRS and YFSETQ. The DNA for the CDR3 is TGCGCCAGCAGCTTTGAACGCCAACGGGATTCACCCCTCCACTTT. Amino acids: CASSFERQRDSPLHF.

Ten or more counts support this clonotype. The chain combines TRBV7-2 with TRBJ2-6, with unresolved D. The V end lost 3 bases, the J end lost 3 bases, and 9 bases lay between the germline ends. The CDR3 totals 15 residues. Germline CDR1 SGHTA, CDR2 FQGNSA. The CDR3 spells CASSLVVGGANVLTF. The CDR3 DNA is TGTGCCAGCAGCTTGGTGGTTGGTGGGGCCAACGTCCTGACTTTC.

The chain combines TRBV11-2 with TRBJ2-2, with TRBD1 matching 8 bases. CDR1 and CDR2 (germline): SGHAT, FQNNGV. Germline trimming cut 4 bases from V and 6 bases from J; bases unmatched to any gene: 10. The CDR3 sequence is 16 residues long. The CDR3 reads CASSSLGQGGPGELFF. The DNA for the CDR3 is TGTGCCAGCAGCTCTCTCGGACAGGGAGGACCCGGGGAGCTGTTTTTT.

The CDR3 protein is CASSSALSSGNTIYF. CDR3 nucleotide sequence: TGTGCCAGCAGCTCAGCGTTGAGCTCTGGAAACACCATATATTTT. This chain connects TRBV7-9 to TRBJ1-3; D is unresolved. The CDR3 totals 15 residues. The germline CDR1 and CDR2 sequences are SEHNR and FQNEAQ (reference sequence). Trimming left V 4 bases short and J 0 bases short, with 10 bases between.

This clonotype was recorded many times. The chain joins TRBV6-1 to TRBJ2-5, with 9 positions matching TRBD2. This CDR3 region has 16 residues. Germline V CDR1 and CDR2: MNHNS, SASEGT. With 2 bases clipped from V and 5 bases from J, the junction kept 9 bases outside the gene matches. CDR3 DNA: TGTGCCAGCAGTGAACCCCGAACTAGCGGGTCGGAGACCCAGTACTTC. This sequence encodes CASSEPRTSGSETQYF.

This clonotype was detected many times. This chain links TRBV12-3 or TRBV12-4 with TRBJ2-5; D is unclear. The CDR3 has 13 amino acids. The V and J ends lost 3 bases and 2 bases respectively, with 7 bases between them. The CDR3 region has the DNA TGTGCCAGCAGTTTTGAAGTTCAAGAGACCCAGTACTTC. Translating gives CASSFEVQETQYF.

This clonotype came up many times. J is TRBJ2-7 and V is TRBV5-1; D is ambiguous. The CDR3 loop spans 14 amino acids. CDR1 SGHRS and CDR2 YFSETQ come from the germline V gene. With 0 bases removed from V and 3 bases from J, the gap between germline ends came to 10 bases. The CDR3: CASSLVGSLYEQYF. The CDR3 DNA is TGCGCCAGCAGCTTGGTAGGGTCCCTCTACGAGCAGTACTTC.